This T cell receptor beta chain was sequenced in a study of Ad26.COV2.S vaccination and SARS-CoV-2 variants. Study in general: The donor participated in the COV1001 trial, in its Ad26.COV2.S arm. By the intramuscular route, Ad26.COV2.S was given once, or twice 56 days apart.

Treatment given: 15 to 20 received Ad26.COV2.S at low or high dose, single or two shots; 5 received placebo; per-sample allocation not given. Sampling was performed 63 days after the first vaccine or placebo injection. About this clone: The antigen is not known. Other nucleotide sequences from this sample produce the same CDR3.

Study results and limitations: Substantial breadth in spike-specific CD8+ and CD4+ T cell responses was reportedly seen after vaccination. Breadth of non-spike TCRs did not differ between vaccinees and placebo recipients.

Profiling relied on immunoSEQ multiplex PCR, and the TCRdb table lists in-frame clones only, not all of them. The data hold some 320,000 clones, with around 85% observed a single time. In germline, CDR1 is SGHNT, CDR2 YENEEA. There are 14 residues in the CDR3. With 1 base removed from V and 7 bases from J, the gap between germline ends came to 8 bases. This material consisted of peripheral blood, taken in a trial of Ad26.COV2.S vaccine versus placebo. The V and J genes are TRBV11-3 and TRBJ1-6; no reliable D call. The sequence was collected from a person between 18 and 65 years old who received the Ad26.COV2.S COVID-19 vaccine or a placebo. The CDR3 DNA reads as TGTGCCAGCAGCTTAGGAGCGGGGAATTCACCCCTCCACTTT. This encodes CASSLGAGNSPLHF.